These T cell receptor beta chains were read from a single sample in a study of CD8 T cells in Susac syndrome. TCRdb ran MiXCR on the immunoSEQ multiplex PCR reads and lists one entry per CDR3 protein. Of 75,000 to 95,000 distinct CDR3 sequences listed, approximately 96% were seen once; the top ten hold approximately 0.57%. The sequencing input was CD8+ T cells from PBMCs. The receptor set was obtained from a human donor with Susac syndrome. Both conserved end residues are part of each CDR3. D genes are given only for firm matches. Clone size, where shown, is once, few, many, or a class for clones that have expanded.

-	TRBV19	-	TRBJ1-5	TGTGCCAGTACTCGGACGGCGACTTATAGCAATCAGCCCCAGCATTTT	CASTRTATYSNQPQHF
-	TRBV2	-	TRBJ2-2	TGTGCCAGCAGTGTTGGCTCTAACACCGGGGAGCTGTTTTTT	CASSVGSNTGELFF
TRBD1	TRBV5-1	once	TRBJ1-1	TGCGCCAGCAGCTCCGGGACAGGGTCCTACAAAGCTTTCTTT	CASSSGTGSYKAFF
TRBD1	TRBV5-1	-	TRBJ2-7	TGCGCCAGCAGCAAGCCGGGACAGAAATACGAGCAGTACTTC	CASSKPGQKYEQYF
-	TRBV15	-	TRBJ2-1	TGTGCCACCAGCCAGGACCCGGGAAATGAGCAGTTCTTC	CATSQDPGNEQFF
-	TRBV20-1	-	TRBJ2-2	TGCAGTGCTAGAGAGCGGACCTCGAACACCGGGGAGCTGTTTTTT	CSARERTSNTGELFF
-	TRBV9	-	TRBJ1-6	TGTGCCAGCAGCGTAGCGGGAGATTCACCCCTCCACTTT	CASSVAGDSPLHF
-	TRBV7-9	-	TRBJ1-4	TGTGCCAGCACCGAAATGAGTGAAAAACTGTTTTTT	CASTEMSEKLFF
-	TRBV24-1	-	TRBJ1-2	TGTGCCACCAGTGATTGGGGCAGGGGAGGCTACACCTTC	CATSDWGRGGYTF
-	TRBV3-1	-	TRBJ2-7	TGTGCCAGCAGCCAAGGCTTAGGCTACGAGCAGTACTTC	CASSQGLGYEQYF
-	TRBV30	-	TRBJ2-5	TGTGCCTGGCAGAGGGATTCAAAGACCCAGTACTTC	CAWQRDSKTQYF
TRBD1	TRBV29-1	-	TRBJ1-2	TGCAGCGTTGAAACAGGGGAAGACTATGGCTACACCTTC	CSVETGEDYGYTF
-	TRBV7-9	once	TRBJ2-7	TGTGCCAGCAGCTTAGCAACCGGGGGTGGGGACGAGCAGTACTTC	CASSLATGGGDEQYF
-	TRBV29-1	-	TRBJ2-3	TGCAGCGTTCGTACCTCAGATACGCAGTATTTT	CSVRTSDTQYF